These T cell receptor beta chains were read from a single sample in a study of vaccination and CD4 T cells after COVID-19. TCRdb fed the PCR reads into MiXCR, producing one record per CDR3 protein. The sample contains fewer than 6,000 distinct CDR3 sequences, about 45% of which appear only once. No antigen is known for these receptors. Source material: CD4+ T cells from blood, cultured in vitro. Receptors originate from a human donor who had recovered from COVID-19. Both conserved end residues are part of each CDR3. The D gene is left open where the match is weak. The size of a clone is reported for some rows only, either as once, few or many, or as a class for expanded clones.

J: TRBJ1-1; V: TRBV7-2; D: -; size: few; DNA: TGTGCCAGCAGCTTAGATGTGGGAGAAGCTTTCTTT; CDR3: CASSLDVGEAFF
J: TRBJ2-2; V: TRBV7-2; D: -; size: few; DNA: TGTGCCAGCGTCCTGGGGGGGGCTTCCGGGGAGCTGTTTTTT; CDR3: CASVLGGASGELFF
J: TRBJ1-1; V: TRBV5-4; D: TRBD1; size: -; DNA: TGTGCCAGCAGCTTCCCAGGACAGGGAAGGGGTGAAGCTTTCTTT; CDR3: CASSFPGQGRGEAFF
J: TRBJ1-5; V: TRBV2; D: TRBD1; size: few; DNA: TGTGCCAGCAGAGCGGGACAGGGGGCGAGTCAGCCCCAGCATTTT; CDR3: CASRAGQGASQPQHF
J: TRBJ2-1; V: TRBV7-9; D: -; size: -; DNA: TGTGCCAGCAGCTTCGGGACACATCTCAATGAGCAGTTCTTC; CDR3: CASSFGTHLNEQFF
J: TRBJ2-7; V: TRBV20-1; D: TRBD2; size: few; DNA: TGCAGTGCTAGGTCACTCCAGAGCGGGGGACGACTCGAGCAGTACTTC; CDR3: CSARSLQSGGRLEQYF
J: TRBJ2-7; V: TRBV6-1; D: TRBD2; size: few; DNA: TGTGCCAGCAGGCTAGCGGGGGGTACTAACGAGCAGTACTTC; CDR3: CASRLAGGTNEQYF
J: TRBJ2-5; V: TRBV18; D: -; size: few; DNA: TGTGCCAGCTCACCTCAAGAGACCCAGTACTTC; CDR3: CASSPQETQYF
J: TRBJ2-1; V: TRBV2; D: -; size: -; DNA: TGTGCCAGCAAGGGCGGGACGGGGGTAGTTAATGAGCAGTTCTTC; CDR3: CASKGGTGVVNEQFF
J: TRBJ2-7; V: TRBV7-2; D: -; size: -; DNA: TGTGCCAGCAGCTCCGGTCTCTACAACGAGCAGTACTTC; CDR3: CASSSGLYNEQYF
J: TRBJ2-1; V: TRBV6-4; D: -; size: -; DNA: TGTGCCAGCAACGCAGACTTGTCCTACAATGAGCAGTTCTTC; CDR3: CASNADLSYNEQFF
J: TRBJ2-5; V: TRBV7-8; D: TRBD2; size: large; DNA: TGTGCCAGCAGCCCGGGGACTAGCGGGGGGCTGGAGACCCAGTACTTC; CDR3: CASSPGTSGGLETQYF
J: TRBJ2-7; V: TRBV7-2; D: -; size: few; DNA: TGTGCCAGCAGCTTAGACTGGTCCCAAGCCTACGAGCAGTACTTC; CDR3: CASSLDWSQAYEQYF
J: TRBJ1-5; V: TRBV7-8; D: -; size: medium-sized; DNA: TGTGCCAGCAGCTTAGGCCGCAACACCGAGCCCCAGCATTTT; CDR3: CASSLGRNTEPQHF
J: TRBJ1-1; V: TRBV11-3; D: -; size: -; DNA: TGTGCCAGCAGCTCCCTCAGCGGTCGGGCAGCTTTCTTT; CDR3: CASSSLSGRAAFF
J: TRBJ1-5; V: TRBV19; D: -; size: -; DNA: TGTGCCAGTAGTATAGCAGCGCCTCAGCCCCAGCATTTT; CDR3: CASSIAAPQPQHF
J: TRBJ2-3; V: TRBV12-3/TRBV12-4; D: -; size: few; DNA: TGTGCCAGCAGTTTAACGGGGGCCCCTAGCACAGATACGCAGTATTTT; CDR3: CASSLTGAPSTDTQYF
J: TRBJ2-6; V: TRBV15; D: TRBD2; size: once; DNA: TGTGCCACCCGGGGAGGGACGCCATTCTCTGGGGCCAACGTCCTGACTTTC; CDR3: CATRGGTPFSGANVLTF
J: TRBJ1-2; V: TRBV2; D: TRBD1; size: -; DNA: TGTGCCAGCAGTATTGAGGGGGCATCTAACTATGGCTACACCTTC; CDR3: CASSIEGASNYGYTF
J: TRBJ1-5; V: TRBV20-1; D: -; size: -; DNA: TGCAGTGCTTCTATTCGGGTCTCTTACGGTGATCAGCCCCAGCATTTT; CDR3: CSASIRVSYGDQPQHF
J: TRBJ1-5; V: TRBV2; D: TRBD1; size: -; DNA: TGTGCCAGCGATTATAACAGGGGAAACCAGCCCCAGCATTTT; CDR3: CASDYNRGNQPQHF
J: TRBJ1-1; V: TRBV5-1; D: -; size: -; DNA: TGCGCCAGCAGCTTGGTTCTCTTGAACACTGAAGCTTTCTTT; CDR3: CASSLVLLNTEAFF
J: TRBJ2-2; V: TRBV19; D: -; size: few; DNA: TGTGCCAGTAGTATAGTCCCGAACACCGGGGAGCTGTTTTTT; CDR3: CASSIVPNTGELFF
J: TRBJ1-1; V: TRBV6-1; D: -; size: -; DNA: TGTGCCAGCTCCGAGGTGAACACTGAAGCTTTCTTT; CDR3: CASSEVNTEAFF
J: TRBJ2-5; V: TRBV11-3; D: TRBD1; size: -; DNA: TGTGCCAGCAGCTTAGGGGGACAGGGGCGGGAGACCCAGTACTTC; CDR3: CASSLGGQGRETQYF
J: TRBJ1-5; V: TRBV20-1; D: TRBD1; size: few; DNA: TGCAGTGCTAGAGAGACAGGGGGCAAAGGGCAGCCCCAGCATTTT; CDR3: CSARETGGKGQPQHF
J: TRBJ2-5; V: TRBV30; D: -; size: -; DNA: TGTGCCTGGAGTCTTCTGAGTGGGGGAGAGACCCAGTACTTC; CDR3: CAWSLLSGGETQYF
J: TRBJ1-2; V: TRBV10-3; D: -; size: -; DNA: TGTGCCATCACGGATGGGGGGTCCGGCTACACCTTC; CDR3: CAITDGGSGYTF
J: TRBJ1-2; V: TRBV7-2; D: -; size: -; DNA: TGTGCCAGCAGCAACGACAGGATTCTATGGGATTACACCTTC; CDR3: CASSNDRILWDYTF
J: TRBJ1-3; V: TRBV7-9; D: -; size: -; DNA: TGTGCCAGCAGCTTCACCGGGACCGACTTCTCTGGAAACACCATATATTTT; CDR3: CASSFTGTDFSGNTIYF
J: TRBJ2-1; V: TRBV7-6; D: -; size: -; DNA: TGTGCCAGCAGCTTATCTGGGGAATCCTACAATGAGCAGTTCTTC; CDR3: CASSLSGESYNEQFF